The sequence of this T cell receptor beta chain was determined in a study of blood T cell repertoires in COVID-19. Study at large: Nucleic acid was either cDNA or gDNA, and it came from T cells, B-cell-depleted T cells, or PBMCs.

This CDR3 has 13 amino acids. Germline CDR1 SQVTM, CDR2 ANQGSEA. Between the trimmed V and J ends, which lost 4 bases and 0 bases, there was a span of 9 bases. Original methodology: Reference gene primer amplification gave estimated nucleated cell counts. Data came from immunoSEQ multiplex PCR; TCRdb stores just in-frame clones and leaves some out. V, J and clone size derive from that table, while D and trimming were established from the DNA sequence. Of about 150,000 clones listed, roughly 86% were seen once; the top ten hold 13% to 15%. The source material was peripheral blood. The chain links TRBV29-1 to TRBJ1-1, with a tentative D call TRBD1 (5 bases). The TCR sequence derives from a human donor with acute or convalescent COVID-19. The donor label of this sample is uncertain. The CDR3 sequence: CSVVRGVNTEAFF. The CDR3 DNA sequence: TGCAGCGTTGTCCGGGGGGTGAACACTGAAGCTTTCTTT.